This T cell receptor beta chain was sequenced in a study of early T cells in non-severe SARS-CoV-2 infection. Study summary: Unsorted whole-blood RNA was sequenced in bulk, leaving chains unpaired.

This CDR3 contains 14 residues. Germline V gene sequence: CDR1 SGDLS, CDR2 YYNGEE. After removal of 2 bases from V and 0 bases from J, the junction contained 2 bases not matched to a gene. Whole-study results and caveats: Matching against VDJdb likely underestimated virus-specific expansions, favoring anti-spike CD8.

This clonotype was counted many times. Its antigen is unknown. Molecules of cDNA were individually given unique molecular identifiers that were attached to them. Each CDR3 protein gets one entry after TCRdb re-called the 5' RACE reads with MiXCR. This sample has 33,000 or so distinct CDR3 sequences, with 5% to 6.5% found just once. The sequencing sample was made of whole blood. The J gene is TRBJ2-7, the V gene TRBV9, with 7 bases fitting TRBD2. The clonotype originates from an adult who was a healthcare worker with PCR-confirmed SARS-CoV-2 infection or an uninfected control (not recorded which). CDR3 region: CASSVGGSSYEQYF. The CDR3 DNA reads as TGTGCCAGCAGCGTGGGGGGGAGCTCCTACGAGCAGTACTTC.